This T cell receptor (beta chain) was recovered during a study of beta chain features in type 1 diabetes (dated by TCRdb to between 2017 and 2018). With regard to the full study: Mean age, gender distribution, total cell number and subset yield did not differ between patients and healthy donors. Naive and central memory subsets were obtained from all 30 or so donors, but regulatory and stem cell-like memory subsets were isolated from only 8 patients and about 8 healthy donors. A total of about 99,000,000 sorted cells were examined across all samples, and RNA yield correlated strongly with the number of cells per subset. In the study, recently diagnosed type 1 diabetes patients and matched healthy donors were compared on the TCRB repertoires of their sorted circulating CD4+ T cell subsets.

The High Capacity cDNA Reverse Transcription Kit was used to reverse transcribe all of the isolated RNA, meaning that expressed TCRB transcripts were what got sequenced. Deep immunoSEQ sequencing was performed on naive, central memory and regulatory T cell samples, with an average of approximately 4 million total reads per sample. Sorted cells were lysed in RLT buffer, and RNA was extracted using DNase-treated RNeasy Micro or Mini kits according to cell number. Each cell subset was processed separately to prevent cross-contamination, with patient and healthy donor samples processed together. The immunoSEQ multiplex PCR was used to amplify TCRB sequences from cDNA, yielding 87-bp fragments that span the CDR3 region. Amplicons were sequenced on the Illumina HiSeq platform. The study's processing was this. Synthetic template baselines were used to correct PCR bias computationally, reads within Hamming distance 2 were collapsed together, and singletons that could not be merged were discarded. By aligning reads against IMGT, V, D and J genes, CDR3 length, and insertions or deletions at six rearrangement sites were assigned. Within each subset, clonotype counts were normalized to the number of sorted cells before true diversity and Gini coefficients were calculated with the tcR R package. The overlap coefficient, calculated on TCRB nucleotide sequences, was used to quantify repertoire sharing. Out-of-frame TCRB sequences from naive cells were analyzed to stand in for the pre-selection repertoire. TCRdb took this table from immuneACCESS and kept in-frame rearrangements with V and J called. Such tables lack part of the clones; where checked against another copy, unresolved V genes explain under half of the gap, and the rest is unexplained. The V and J calls and clone size were taken over from that table, and D and trimming were inferred from the DNA. Recorded for this sample are 500,000 to 800,000 clones; around 12% of them occurred a single time. The top ten clonotypes cover around 0.12% of the sample.

This clone was counted between two and nine times. Its antigen is still unknown. It has no much larger one-base neighbor in the sample; base qualities were not kept. Other DNA sequences in the sample encode the same CDR3. CDR3 length: 11 amino acids, cysteine to phenylalanine. Only the CDR3 portion is preserved as DNA: 33 bases, with reading frame beginning at the first base. The germline V gene (reference sequence) specifies DFQATT as CDR1 and SNEGSKA as CDR2. Cut back by 1 base and 1 base, the V and J ends lie 0 bases apart. Each donor gave one peripheral blood draw, roughly 120 mL on average, collected into heparinised tubes. Naive, central memory, regulatory and stem cell-like memory CD4+ T cells were sorted on a BD FACSAria II using a panel including CD45RO, CCR7, CD25, CD127, CD95 and CD27. A purity above 98% was achieved for all sorted populations. PBMCs were isolated right away by Lymphoprep density gradient centrifugation and were stained directly, without culture. So that batch effects would be minimized, each experiment stained and sorted samples in pairs, pairing one healthy donor with one patient.

Here is what the overall study found, with its caveats: PCR may preferentially amplify shorter templates, but because patient and control samples were amplified and corrected together, any resulting skew would affect both groups equally. Naive, central memory and regulatory TCRB repertoires appeared more similar among patients than among healthy donors. Because cDNA was sequenced instead of genomic DNA, activated cells with high expression could be over-represented, although the groups did not differ in activation or CD3 levels. Patients with type 1 diabetes made fewer insertions and deleted more nucleotides at VDJ recombination sites, implying thymic rearrangement abnormalities. HLA sub-analyses involved small numbers of individuals, so any influence of HLA type on TCRB rearrangement remained unresolved. A moderate but significant shortening of TCRB CDR3 length was observed in type 1 diabetes patients in all four CD4+ subsets.

Rearrangement joined TRBV20-1 to TRBJ2-3; no D gene call is confident. The origin of this receptor is a man aged 30 to 39 with type 1 diabetes. Sequencing input: naive CD4+ T cells from blood. The cell subset or site label for this specimen denotes: true naive CD4+ T cells. The sequence in DNA is TGCAGTGCTAGAGGCACAGATACGCAGTATTTT. Translated, this is CSARGTDTQYF.